These T cell receptor beta chains were read from a single sample in a study of shared clonotypes between healthy human individuals. Produced via immunoSEQ multiplex PCR; TCRdb's table is partial and in-frame only. Among 2 million to 2.5 million clones listed, 95% were seen once. Sequenced input: naive CD4+ T cells sorted from blood. These receptors came from a man between 18 and 35 years old in good health. Each CDR3 is given with its conserved first and last residue. A D gene is named only where the DNA matches it firmly. Size is omitted from some rows. Given values are once, few, many or a class for expanded clones.

cdr3_nt: TGTGCCAGCAGCCTCGTAGGGATAACCGAGCAGTACTTC
cdr3_aa: CASSLVGITEQYF
clone_size: NA
j_call: TRBJ2-7
v_call: TRBV7-9
d_call: NA

cdr3_nt: TGCGCCAGCAGCCTGGACTCCTGGCCAGATACGCAGTATTTT
cdr3_aa: CASSLDSWPDTQYF
clone_size: NA
j_call: TRBJ2-3
v_call: TRBV5-1
d_call: NA

cdr3_nt: TGCGCCAGCAGCCCACTAGCGGCCGACCTCTCCGAGCAGTACTTC
cdr3_aa: CASSPLAADLSEQYF
clone_size: NA
j_call: TRBJ2-7
v_call: TRBV5-1
d_call: TRBD2

cdr3_nt: TGTGCCAGCAGCTTATCCCACTTGGACAGGCAAGATGGCTACACCTTC
cdr3_aa: CASSLSHLDRQDGYTF
clone_size: NA
j_call: TRBJ1-2
v_call: TRBV7-9
d_call: TRBD1

cdr3_nt: TGTGCCATAGCGGACAGGGGATTGCATCAGCCCCAGCATTTT
cdr3_aa: CAIADRGLHQPQHF
clone_size: NA
j_call: TRBJ1-5
v_call: TRBV10-3
d_call: TRBD1

cdr3_nt: TGTGCCAGTAGCGAACAAGGGGTAAAGACCCAGTACTTC
cdr3_aa: CASSEQGVKTQYF
clone_size: NA
j_call: TRBJ2-5
v_call: TRBV19
d_call: NA

cdr3_nt: TGTGCCATCAGTGAGCGGTTAGCGGGGGGGCCGGAGACCCAGTACTTC
cdr3_aa: CAISERLAGGPETQYF
clone_size: once
j_call: TRBJ2-5
v_call: TRBV10-3
d_call: TRBD2

cdr3_nt: TGTGCCGGCACCCGTGGTGGCGGAGCCTACGAGCAGTACTTC
cdr3_aa: CAGTRGGGAYEQYF
clone_size: NA
j_call: TRBJ2-7
v_call: TRBV27
d_call: NA

cdr3_nt: TGCGCCAGCAGCCCGGGACTAGCGGGAGGTATCCCCGGGGAGCTGTTTTTT
cdr3_aa: CASSPGLAGGIPGELFF
clone_size: NA
j_call: TRBJ2-2
v_call: TRBV5-1
d_call: TRBD2

cdr3_nt: TGTGCCAGCAGCTTAGTTGGGCTGGCCACTGAAGCTTTCTTT
cdr3_aa: CASSLVGLATEAFF
clone_size: NA
j_call: TRBJ1-1
v_call: TRBV7-6
d_call: NA

cdr3_nt: TGTGCCAGCAGCTCCCAGGCGGTTGGCACAGATACGCAGTATTTT
cdr3_aa: CASSSQAVGTDTQYF
clone_size: NA
j_call: TRBJ2-3
v_call: TRBV28
d_call: NA

cdr3_nt: TGTGCCAGCAGTGCACAGGGGTTGATGAACACTGAAGCTTTCTTT
cdr3_aa: CASSAQGLMNTEAFF
clone_size: NA
j_call: TRBJ1-1
v_call: TRBV2
d_call: TRBD1

cdr3_nt: TGTGCCAGCAGCTTAGGACTGAACACCGGGGAGCTGTTTTTT
cdr3_aa: CASSLGLNTGELFF
clone_size: NA
j_call: TRBJ2-2
v_call: TRBV7-8
d_call: NA

cdr3_nt: TGTGCCATCAGCCCCGGGACTAGCGGGACTACCTACGAGCAGTACTTC
cdr3_aa: CAISPGTSGTTYEQYF
clone_size: NA
j_call: TRBJ2-7
v_call: TRBV10-3
d_call: TRBD2

cdr3_nt: TGTGCCAGCAGGCAGGCGGGAGCCGGGGAGCTGTTTTTT
cdr3_aa: CASRQAGAGELFF
clone_size: NA
j_call: TRBJ2-2
v_call: TRBV6-5
d_call: TRBD2

cdr3_nt: TGCGCCAGTCGACCGGGACAGGGGGCAGATACGCAGTATTTT
cdr3_aa: CASRPGQGADTQYF
clone_size: NA
j_call: TRBJ2-3
v_call: TRBV5-1
d_call: TRBD1

cdr3_nt: TGCGCCAGCAGGTCTTCCTTGGCAGGACTGACTAACTATGGCTACACCTTC
cdr3_aa: CASRSSLAGLTNYGYTF
clone_size: NA
j_call: TRBJ1-2
v_call: TRBV5-1
d_call: NA

cdr3_nt: TGTGCCTGGAGTTCACGGGGGGAAGGGGGCTACACCTTC
cdr3_aa: CAWSSRGEGGYTF
clone_size: NA
j_call: TRBJ1-2
v_call: TRBV30
d_call: NA

cdr3_nt: TGTGCCAGCAGTCCGCAGGGGTCTGAAGCTTTCTTT
cdr3_aa: CASSPQGSEAFF
clone_size: NA
j_call: TRBJ1-1
v_call: TRBV2
d_call: NA

cdr3_nt: TGTGCCAGCAGCTCCGCGATGGGCACTGAAGCTTTCTTT
cdr3_aa: CASSSAMGTEAFF
clone_size: NA
j_call: TRBJ1-1
v_call: TRBV7-3
d_call: NA

cdr3_nt: TGTGCCAGCAGCTTTGAAGGTGGGCGGGGCTACACCTTC
cdr3_aa: CASSFEGGRGYTF
clone_size: NA
j_call: TRBJ1-2
v_call: TRBV7-9
d_call: NA

cdr3_nt: TGTGCCAGCACGCTGGGGCGAAAAGAGACCCAGTACTTC
cdr3_aa: CASTLGRKETQYF
clone_size: NA
j_call: TRBJ2-5
v_call: TRBV2
d_call: NA

cdr3_nt: TGTGCCAGCAGCCTAAATCCCCACAGGGGTAGTAATGGCTACACCTTC
cdr3_aa: CASSLNPHRGSNGYTF
clone_size: NA
j_call: TRBJ1-2
v_call: TRBV7-2
d_call: TRBD1

cdr3_nt: TGTGCCAGCAGTCCCGGGACAGGGATGAATCAGCCCCAGCATTTT
cdr3_aa: CASSPGTGMNQPQHF
clone_size: NA
j_call: TRBJ1-5
v_call: TRBV27
d_call: TRBD1

cdr3_nt: TGTGCCTGGACGTTGGCAGGGGGAAACACCATATATTTT
cdr3_aa: CAWTLAGGNTIYF
clone_size: NA
j_call: TRBJ1-3
v_call: TRBV30
d_call: NA

cdr3_nt: TGTGCCAGCAGCGCTTCAGGACAGCCAGGAAACACCATATATTTT
cdr3_aa: CASSASGQPGNTIYF
clone_size: NA
j_call: TRBJ1-3
v_call: TRBV9
d_call: NA

cdr3_nt: TGTGCCAGTAGTATTAACGGGAGATTATCCGAGCAGTACTTC
cdr3_aa: CASSINGRLSEQYF
clone_size: NA
j_call: TRBJ2-7
v_call: TRBV19
d_call: NA

cdr3_nt: TGCGCCAGCAGCAAAGCGGGACCAACCTACAATGAGCAGTTCTTC
cdr3_aa: CASSKAGPTYNEQFF
clone_size: once
j_call: TRBJ2-1
v_call: TRBV5-1
d_call: TRBD2

cdr3_nt: TGCGCCAGCAGCCAAGGGGGGACAGCTTATTATGGCTACACCTTC
cdr3_aa: CASSQGGTAYYGYTF
clone_size: once
j_call: TRBJ1-2
v_call: TRBV4-1
d_call: TRBD1

cdr3_nt: TGTGCCATCCGTCTAGCGGGGGCGAGCTCCTACGAGCAGTACTTC
cdr3_aa: CAIRLAGASSYEQYF
clone_size: NA
j_call: TRBJ2-7
v_call: TRBV10-3
d_call: TRBD2